A single T cell receptor beta chain is shown here with its context. What it binds is unknown. The sorting of PBMCs gave CD4+ and CD8+ T cells. This sample is part of a study of CD8+ T cells in alopecia areata. Broader study findings: Lesional scalp exceeded normal scalp in clonality, especially in alopecia totalis/universalis.

The sequencing template was cDNA reverse transcribed from extracted RNA. The assay was immunoSEQ multiplex PCR, and TCRdb's table has in-frame clones only and misses some. The profile shows some 120,000 clones, over 50% of them singletons. Here the sequenced sample was CD4+ T cells sorted from blood, taken at week 0. This TCR derives from a human donor with alopecia areata.

CDR3 in DNA: TGTGCCAGCTCACCTACACTAGCGGGAGAAAGCGAGCAGTTCTTC. Encoded protein: CASSPTLAGESEQFF. V gene TRBV18 combines with J gene TRBJ2-1; TRBD2 matches at 11 bases. This CDR3 is built from 15 residues. Germline lookup yields CDR1 KGHSH and CDR2 LQKENI. Trimming at V came to 3 bases and at J to 10 bases, leaving 8 bases not matched to a gene.